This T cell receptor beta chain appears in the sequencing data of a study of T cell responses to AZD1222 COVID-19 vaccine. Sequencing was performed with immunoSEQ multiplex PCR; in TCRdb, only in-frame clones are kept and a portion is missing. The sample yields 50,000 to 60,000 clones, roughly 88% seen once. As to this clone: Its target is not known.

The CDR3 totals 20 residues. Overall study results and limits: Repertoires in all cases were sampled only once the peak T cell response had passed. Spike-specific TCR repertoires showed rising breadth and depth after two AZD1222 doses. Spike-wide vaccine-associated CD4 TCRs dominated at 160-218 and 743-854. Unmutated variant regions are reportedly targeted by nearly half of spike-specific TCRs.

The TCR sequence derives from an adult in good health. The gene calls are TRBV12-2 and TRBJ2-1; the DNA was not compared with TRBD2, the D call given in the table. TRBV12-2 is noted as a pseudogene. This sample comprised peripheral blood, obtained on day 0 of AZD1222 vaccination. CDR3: CASRLGRLTAAYLSYNEQFF. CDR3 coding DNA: TGTGCAAGTCGCTTAGGGAGGCTAACGGCCGCTTACCTCTCCTACAATGAGCAGTTCTTC.